This TCR beta chain came from a study of T cell changes during pregnancy in multiple sclerosis. This clone was detected a few times. CDR1 is SGHNT, CDR2 YYREEE, per germline (reference sequence). Germline trimming cut 4 bases from V and 2 bases from J; bases unmatched to any gene: 3. The CDR3 is 15 residues long. The assay was immunoSEQ multiplex PCR, and TCRdb's table has in-frame clones only and misses some. The repertoire holds some 40,000 clones, with about 94% as singletons. The TCR originated in a female donor with multiple sclerosis, enrolled in a pregnancy study. The sample here was CD4+ T cells from peripheral blood mononuclear cells, taken in the second trimester of pregnancy. This chain connects TRBV5-4 to TRBJ1-3; 10 bases map to TRBD1. CDR3 coding DNA: TGTGCCAGCAGCCAGGACAGGGGGACTGGAAACACCATATATTTT. Translation gives CASSQDRGTGNTIYF.